The source of this T cell receptor (beta chain) is a study of T cells in Graves' hyperthyroidism and ophthalmopathy. In germline, CDR1 is DFQATT, CDR2 SNEGSKA (reference sequence). The CDR3 is 14 amino acids. The junction had 11 bases not matched to a gene; V was cut back by 0 bases and J by 10 bases. It was RNA transcripts that yielded the amplified TCR beta CDR3 regions. The study used the HTBI primer set for a first-round RT-PCR of the TCR CDR3. MiXCR was run by TCRdb on the multiplex PCR reads, yielding one entry per CDR3 protein. In the table there are hundreds of thousands of distinct CDR3 sequences, around 17% of which are singletons. This clonotype is deemed medium-sized.

This clonotype originated in a man aged 35 to 55 with Graves' hyperthyroidism. The specimen sequenced was blood. The rearrangement joins TRBV20-1 to TRBJ1-1; 7 nucleotides match TRBD1. CDR3 loop: CSAREGSRGSPAFF. Here the CDR3 DNA reads TGCAGTGCTAGAGAGGGGTCCAGGGGGTCACCAGCTTTCTTT.